These T cell receptor beta chains were read from a single sample in a study of cytotoxic CD8 clonotypes in ibrutinib-treated CLL. Sequenced by immunoSEQ multiplex PCR; TCRdb stores in-frame clones only, minus some. The sample has 35,000 or so clones, 69% seen once. The input for sequencing was PBMCs, taken before ibrutinib treatment. These receptors were taken from a human donor with chronic lymphocytic leukemia. The CDR3 runs from the conserved cysteine through the conserved F or W. Fields, in order: clone size, D gene, V gene, J gene, CDR3 protein, CDR3 DNA. A D gene is named only where the DNA matches it firmly. Size is omitted from some rows. Given values are once, few, many or a class for expanded clones.

size: -; D: TRBD2; V: TRBV7-2; J: TRBJ2-1; CDR3: CASSPEVAGQFF; DNA: TGTGCCAGCAGCCCCGAGGTAGCGGGGCAGTTCTTC
size: -; D: -; V: TRBV27; J: TRBJ2-1; CDR3: CASSSWRSSYNEQFF; DNA: TGTGCCAGCAGCTCTTGGCGGAGCTCCTACAATGAGCAGTTCTTC
size: -; D: -; V: TRBV29-1; J: TRBJ1-1; CDR3: CSVAQNTEAFF; DNA: TGCAGCGTTGCCCAGAACACTGAAGCTTTCTTT
size: -; D: -; V: TRBV27; J: TRBJ2-3; CDR3: CASSFSAEHTDTQYF; DNA: TGTGCCAGCAGTTTTTCAGCGGAGCACACAGATACGCAGTATTTT
size: few; D: TRBD2; V: TRBV18; J: TRBJ2-7; CDR3: CASSPTSGGAHEQYF; DNA: TGTGCCAGCTCACCAACTAGCGGGGGGGCCCACGAGCAGTACTTC
size: -; D: TRBD1; V: TRBV30; J: TRBJ2-1; CDR3: CAWSVFGRGHYNEQFF; DNA: TGTGCCTGGAGTGTATTCGGCAGGGGGCACTACAATGAGCAGTTCTTC
size: -; D: TRBD1; V: TRBV5-1; J: TRBJ2-7; CDR3: CASRLTGTGPYEQYF; DNA: TGCGCCAGCAGGCTTACCGGGACAGGACCCTACGAGCAGTACTTC
size: few; D: -; V: TRBV28; J: TRBJ1-2; CDR3: CAIQSLDGYTF; DNA: TGTGCCATCCAGTCTCTCGATGGCTACACCTTC
size: once; D: TRBD1; V: TRBV18; J: TRBJ1-2; CDR3: CASSPDRDRVRGYTF; DNA: TGTGCCAGCTCACCCGACCGGGACAGGGTACGAGGCTACACCTTC
size: -; D: TRBD1; V: TRBV30; J: TRBJ1-3; CDR3: CAWSGDRGSGNTIYF; DNA: TGTGCCTGGAGTGGAGACAGGGGATCTGGAAACACCATATATTTT
size: -; D: -; V: TRBV4-3; J: TRBJ1-1; CDR3: CASSQGLEDTEAFF; DNA: TGCGCCAGCAGCCAAGGTTTGGAGGACACTGAAGCTTTCTTT
size: medium-sized; D: -; V: TRBV5-6; J: TRBJ2-5; CDR3: CASSGGAFGETQYF; DNA: TGTGCCAGCAGCGGGGGGGCTTTTGGAGAGACCCAGTACTTC
size: -; D: -; V: TRBV5-1; J: TRBJ2-3; CDR3: CASSPGTVTDTQYF; DNA: TGCGCCAGCAGCCCAGGGACTGTCACAGATACGCAGTATTTT
size: -; D: TRBD2; V: TRBV28; J: TRBJ2-7; CDR3: CASLAGASYEQYF; DNA: TGTGCCAGTTTAGCGGGAGCCTCCTACGAGCAGTACTTC
size: -; D: -; V: TRBV28; J: TRBJ2-2; CDR3: CASSSFGVANTGELFF; DNA: TGTGCCAGCAGTAGCTTCGGTGTAGCGAACACCGGGGAGCTGTTTTTT
size: -; D: -; V: TRBV5-1; J: TRBJ2-7; CDR3: CASSLQGYEQYF; DNA: TGCGCCAGCAGCTTACAGGGCTACGAGCAGTACTTC
size: -; D: -; V: TRBV19; J: TRBJ1-1; CDR3: CASSPRQGNTEAFF; DNA: TGTGCCAGTAGTCCCCGCCAGGGTAACACTGAAGCTTTCTTT
size: -; D: -; V: TRBV5-1; J: TRBJ2-2; CDR3: CASSSAANTGELFF; DNA: TGCGCCAGCAGCTCCGCAGCGAACACCGGGGAGCTGTTTTTT
size: -; D: -; V: TRBV30; J: TRBJ2-5; CDR3: CAWSRGSGTQYF; DNA: TGTGCCTGGAGTAGGGGGTCGGGGACCCAGTACTTC
size: -; D: -; V: TRBV11-2; J: TRBJ1-4; CDR3: CASSPARANEKLFF; DNA: TGTGCCAGCAGCCCGGCGCGGGCGAATGAAAAACTGTTTTTT
size: -; D: TRBD1; V: TRBV6-5; J: TRBJ1-1; CDR3: CASSYLGQGTHTEAFF; DNA: TGTGCCAGCAGTTACCTAGGACAGGGTACTCACACTGAAGCTTTCTTT
size: few; D: -; V: TRBV18; J: TRBJ2-7; CDR3: CASSPPSPGLGEQYF; DNA: TGTGCCAGCTCACCACCGAGCCCAGGGTTGGGCGAGCAGTACTTC
size: -; D: TRBD1; V: TRBV9; J: TRBJ1-4; CDR3: CASSVGSGQGGEKLFF; DNA: TGTGCCAGCAGCGTAGGGTCGGGACAGGGAGGCGAAAAACTGTTTTTT
size: -; D: -; V: TRBV27; J: TRBJ2-6; CDR3: CASSFLSGANVLTF; DNA: TGTGCCAGCAGTTTCCTCTCTGGGGCCAACGTCCTGACTTTC
size: few; D: -; V: TRBV9; J: TRBJ2-2; CDR3: CASSVWRGRNTGELFF; DNA: TGTGCCAGCAGCGTATGGCGGGGCCGGAACACCGGGGAGCTGTTTTTT
size: -; D: TRBD1; V: TRBV5-1; J: TRBJ1-4; CDR3: CASSKGQGVEKLFF; DNA: TGCGCCAGCAGCAAGGGACAGGGGGTTGAAAAACTGTTTTTT